A single sample is the source of the 13 T cell receptor beta chains below, sequenced in a study of Tregs in tolerant kidney transplant recipients. Sequenced by immunoSEQ multiplex PCR; TCRdb stores in-frame clones only, minus some. This table holds about 69,000 clones, less than 90% found once. Source: CD4+ T cells from blood, taken before the transplant. Receptor source: a human donor who received a combined kidney and bone marrow transplant.

V is TRBV10-3 and J is TRBJ2-1; tentatively, D is TRBD2 (6 bases). V shed 7 bases and J shed 2 bases, with 18 bases lying between them. The CDR3 sequence is 16 residues long. Germline V gene sequence: CDR1 ENHRY, CDR2 SYGVKD. In nucleotides, the CDR3 is TGTGCCATCACCCCTACGGCGGGATCTACCTACAATGAGCAGTTCTTC. Its protein product is CAITPTAGSTYNEQFF.

The chain couples TRBV7-2 to TRBJ1-2; D is undetermined. The CDR3 spans 16 residues. V was cut by 5 bases and J by 4 bases, with 20 bases left in between. Germline lookup yields CDR1 SGHTA and CDR2 FQGNSA. In nucleotides, the CDR3 is TGTGCCAGCAGCCTCCTGTGGACGAATGAGGGCTATGGCTACACCTTC. Translating it yields CASSLLWTNEGYGYTF.

This rearrangement joins TRBV2 to TRBJ2-1, with a possible D match to TRBD2 (7 bases). This CDR3 spans 13 amino acids. V lost 6 bases to trimming and J lost 5 bases, with 11 bases between them. From germline, CDR1 is SNHLY and CDR2 FYNNEI. CDR3 amino acids: CASSGGRNNEQFF. The CDR3 coding sequence is TGTGCCAGCAGCGGGGGGCGCAACAATGAGCAGTTCTTC.

CDR3 sequence reads: CASGLVLLPPRKNEKLFF. For the CDR3, the DNA is TGTGCTAGTGGTTTGGTACTGTTGCCACCCCGAAAAAATGAAAAACTGTTTTTT. The J gene is TRBJ1-4, the V gene TRBV12-5, with D unclear. This CDR3 contains 18 residues. Between the trimmed V and J ends, which lost 0 bases and 5 bases, there was a span of 19 bases. Germline V gene data show CDR1 as LGHNT and CDR2 as FRNRAP. The complete variable domain, with remaining parts taken from reference TRBV12-5 and TRBJ1-4, reads DARVTQTPRHKVTEMGQEVTMRCQPILGHNTVFWYRQTMMQGLELLAYFRNRAPLDDSGMPKDRFSAEMPDATLATLKIQPSEPRDSAVYFCASGLVLLPPRKNEKLFFGSGTQLSVL.

The table lists this clone with a count of one. The chain links TRBV9 to TRBJ2-1; TRBD2 matches at 10 bases. CDR1 and CDR2 (germline): SGDLS, YYNGEE. CDR3 length: 16 amino acids. J lost 1 base, V lost 4 bases, and 5 bases had no gene match. The DNA for the CDR3 is TGTGCCAGCAGCCCAGGTAGCGGGAGGTCCTACAATGAGCAGTTCTTC. Translation gives CASSPGSGRSYNEQFF.

V is TRBV6-6 and J is TRBJ2-7; perhaps TRBD1 as D (5 bases). Trimming shortened V by 6 bases and J by 2 bases, and 17 bases separated the two germline ends. Looked up from germline, CDR1 is MNHNY and CDR2 is SVGAGI (reference sequence). This CDR3 has 15 residues. CDR3 in DNA: TGTGCCAGCAGCCCAGGGCAGGGTGAGACCTACGAGCAGTACTTC. This codes for CASSPGQGETYEQYF.

This clone was found a few times. This chain joins TRBV4-1 and TRBJ2-2, with a possible D match to TRBD1 (6 bases). Deletions cut 1 base from V and 3 bases from J, with 12 bases between. The CDR3 contains 16 residues. Germline-derived CDR1 and CDR2 are MGHRA and YSYEKL. In DNA form, the CDR3 reads TGCGCCAGCAGCCAAGGGGGTTGGACAGACACCGGGGAGCTGTTTTTT. Amino acids: CASSQGGWTDTGELFF.

This clone has only one observation. This chain links TRBV5-1 with TRBJ2-3; tentative D call: TRBD1 (7 bases). The CDR3 has 17 residues. Germline values: CDR1 SGHRS, CDR2 YFSETQ. V gave up 0 bases and J gave up 0 bases, with 14 bases separating them. The CDR3 reads CASSLGQGGWSTDTQYF. Written as DNA, the CDR3 is TGCGCCAGCAGCTTGGGACAGGGAGGATGGAGCACAGATACGCAGTATTTT.

This clone showed up just once. The CDR3 here is CASSGGTGQNQPQHF. The CDR3 nucleotides read TGTGCCAGCAGTGGGGGGACAGGTCAAAATCAGCCCCAGCATTTT. The genes are TRBV2 and TRBJ1-5; 8 bases map to TRBD1. The CDR3 is 15 amino acids. J gave up 4 bases and V 4 bases, and 6 bases lay outside the gene matches. Germline V gene sequence: CDR1 SNHLY, CDR2 FYNNEI.

The V call is TRBV15, the J call TRBJ2-3, with 8 bases lining up with TRBD2. With V trimmed by 1 base and J by 6 bases, 3 bases remained unmatched. This CDR3 contains 14 residues. Germline V gene lookup returns CDR1 LNHNV and CDR2 YYDKDF (reference sequence). Here the CDR3 DNA reads TGTGCCACCAGCAGAGGGAGCGGGAGTGATACGCAGTATTTT. It specifies CATSRGSGSDTQYF.

The chain combines TRBV27 with TRBJ1-1; no clear D. This CDR3 spans 14 amino acids. Germline CDR1 is MNHEY and CDR2 is SMNVEV (reference sequence). V lost 3 bases, J lost 7 bases, and 15 bases lay in between. CDR3 amino acids: CASSFSLGQGEAFF. In DNA form, the CDR3 reads TGTGCCAGCAGTTTTTCCCTAGGTCAAGGTGAAGCTTTCTTT.

The chain recombines TRBV15 with TRBJ2-1; maybe TRBD2 (6 bases). Trimming shortened V by 0 bases and J by 6 bases, and 18 bases separated the two germline ends. The germline CDR1 and CDR2 sequences are LNHNV and YYDKDF (reference sequence). This CDR3 contains 17 residues. The CDR3 DNA follows: TGTGCCACCAGCAGAGATCGAACGGGAGATGTGCCCAATGAGCAGTTCTTC. This sequence encodes CATSRDRTGDVPNEQFF.

The chain couples TRBV14 to TRBJ2-3; D is unresolved. The CDR3 runs 13 residues. V was pared by 1 base and J by 5 bases, with 7 bases between. Looked up from germline, CDR1 is SGHDN and CDR2 is FVKESK. The CDR3 spells CASSQAFRDTQYF. The CDR3, as DNA: TGTGCCAGCAGCCAAGCTTTTAGAGATACGCAGTATTTT.